This TCR beta chain is from a study of blood T cell repertoires in COVID-19. The CDR3 extends over 12 amino acids. The germline V gene encodes CDR1 SNHLY and CDR2 FYNNEI. V gave up 6 bases and J gave up 6 bases, with 10 bases separating them. Clones were read by immunoSEQ multiplex PCR, and TCRdb kept only the in-frame ones, dropping some. This sample has about 190,000 clones, with more than 75% found just once. In this sample, this clone turned up a few times. This chain joins TRBV2 and TRBJ2-3; possible D gene TRBD1, 6 bases. The sample taken for sequencing was PBMCs or T cells enriched from blood (not recorded which). The receptor's source is a woman in her 50s with acute COVID-19. DNA of the CDR3: TGTGCCAGCAGGGGCCAGGGGGATACGCAGTATTTT. This codes for CASRGQGDTQYF.